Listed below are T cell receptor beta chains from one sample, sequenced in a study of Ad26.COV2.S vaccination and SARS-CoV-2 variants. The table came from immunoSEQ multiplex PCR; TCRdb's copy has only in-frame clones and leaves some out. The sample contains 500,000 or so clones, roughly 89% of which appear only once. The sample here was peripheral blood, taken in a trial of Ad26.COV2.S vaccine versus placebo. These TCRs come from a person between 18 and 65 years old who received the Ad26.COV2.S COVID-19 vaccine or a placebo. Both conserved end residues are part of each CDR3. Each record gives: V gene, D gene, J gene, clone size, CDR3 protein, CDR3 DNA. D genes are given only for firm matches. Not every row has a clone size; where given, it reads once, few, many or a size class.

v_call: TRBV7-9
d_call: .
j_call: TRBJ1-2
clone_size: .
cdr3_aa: CASSPPGSYGYTF
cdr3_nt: TGTGCCAGCAGCCCCCCGGGTAGCTATGGCTACACCTTC

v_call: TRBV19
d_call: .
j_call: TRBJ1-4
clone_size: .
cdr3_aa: CASSPRNRFLFF
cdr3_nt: TGTGCCAGTAGTCCCCGGAACAGGTTTCTGTTTTTT

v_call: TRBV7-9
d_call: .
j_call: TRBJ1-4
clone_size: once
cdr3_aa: CASSLVEGVSEKLFF
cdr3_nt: TGTGCCAGCAGCTTAGTGGAGGGAGTCTCAGAAAAACTGTTTTTT

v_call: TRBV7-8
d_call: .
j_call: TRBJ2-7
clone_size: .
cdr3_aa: CASSWRRQTSYEQYF
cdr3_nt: TGTGCCAGCAGCTGGAGGCGACAGACTTCCTACGAGCAGTACTTC

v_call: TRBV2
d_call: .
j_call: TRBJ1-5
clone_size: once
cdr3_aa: CASSDGPTQPQHF
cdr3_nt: TGTGCCAGCAGTGACGGTCCCACCCAGCCCCAGCATTTT

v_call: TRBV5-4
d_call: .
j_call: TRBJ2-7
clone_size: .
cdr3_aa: CASSLAPLSSYEQYF
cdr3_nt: TGTGCCAGCAGCTTGGCACCCCTGAGCTCCTACGAGCAGTACTTC

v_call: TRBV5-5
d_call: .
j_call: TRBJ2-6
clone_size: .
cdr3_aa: CASSLVSARSSGANVLTF
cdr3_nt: TGTGCCAGCAGCTTGGTTAGTGCAAGAAGCTCTGGGGCCAACGTCCTGACTTTC

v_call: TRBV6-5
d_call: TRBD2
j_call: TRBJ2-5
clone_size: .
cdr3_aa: CASSYSYGRHGETQYF
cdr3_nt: TGTGCCAGCAGTTACTCTTACGGGAGGCACGGAGAGACCCAGTACTTC

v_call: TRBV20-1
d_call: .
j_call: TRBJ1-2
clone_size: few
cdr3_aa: CSARLQGAYTF
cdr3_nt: TGCAGTGCTAGATTACAGGGTGCCTACACCTTC

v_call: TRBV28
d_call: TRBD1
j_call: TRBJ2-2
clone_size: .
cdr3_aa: CASSSQGQLMAGELFF
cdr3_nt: TGTGCCAGCTCCTCCCAGGGACAGCTAATGGCCGGGGAGCTGTTTTTT

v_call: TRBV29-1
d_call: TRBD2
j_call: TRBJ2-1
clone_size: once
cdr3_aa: CSVGNRDYYNEQFF
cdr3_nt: TGCAGCGTTGGTAATCGGGACTATTACAATGAGCAGTTCTTC

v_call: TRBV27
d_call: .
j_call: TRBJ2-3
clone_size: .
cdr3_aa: CASSSRRALTDTQYF
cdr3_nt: TGTGCCAGCAGTTCCCGACGGGCTCTCACAGATACGCAGTATTTT

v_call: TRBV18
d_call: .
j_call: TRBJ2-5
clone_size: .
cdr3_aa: CASSPVEETQYF
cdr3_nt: TGTGCCAGCTCACCTGTTGAAGAGACCCAGTACTTC

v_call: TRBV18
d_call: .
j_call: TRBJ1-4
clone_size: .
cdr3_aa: CASSPGIANEKLFF
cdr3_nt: TGTGCCAGCTCACCGGGGATAGCTAATGAAAAACTGTTTTTT

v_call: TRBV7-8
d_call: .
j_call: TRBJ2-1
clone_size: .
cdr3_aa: CASSLDSTYNEQFF
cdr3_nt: TGTGCCAGCAGCTTAGACAGCACCTACAATGAGCAGTTCTTC

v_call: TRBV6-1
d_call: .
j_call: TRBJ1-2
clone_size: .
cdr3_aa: CASSDPGRGGYTF
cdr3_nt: TGTGCCAGCAGTGATCCGGGGCGCGGTGGCTACACCTTC

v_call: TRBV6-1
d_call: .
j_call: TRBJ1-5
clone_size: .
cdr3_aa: CASSEALGTEGNQPQHF
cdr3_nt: TGTGCCAGCAGTGAAGCGCTTGGGACCGAGGGCAATCAGCCCCAGCATTTT

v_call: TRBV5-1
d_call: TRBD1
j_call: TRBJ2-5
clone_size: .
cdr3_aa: CASSLGTGTQETQYF
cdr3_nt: TGCGCCAGCAGCTTGGGGACAGGGACCCAAGAGACCCAGTACTTC

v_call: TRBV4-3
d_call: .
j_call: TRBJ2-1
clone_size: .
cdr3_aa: CASSQEAADNEQFF
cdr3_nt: TGCGCCAGCAGCCAAGAAGCCGCGGACAATGAGCAGTTCTTC

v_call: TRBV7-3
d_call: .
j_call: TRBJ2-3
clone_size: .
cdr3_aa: CASSSTARGTDTQYF
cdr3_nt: TGTGCCAGCAGCTCGACTGCACGGGGCACAGATACGCAGTATTTT

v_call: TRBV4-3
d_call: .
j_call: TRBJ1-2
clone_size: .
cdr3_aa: CASSQQGSGYTF
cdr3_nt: TGCGCCAGCAGCCAACAGGGGTCTGGCTACACCTTC

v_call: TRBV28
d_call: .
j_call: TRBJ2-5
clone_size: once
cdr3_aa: CASRSVLGWETQYF
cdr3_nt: TGTGCCAGCAGGAGTGTACTAGGATGGGAGACCCAGTACTTC

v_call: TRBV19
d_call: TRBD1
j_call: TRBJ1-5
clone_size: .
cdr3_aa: CASRSPGTEADQPQHF
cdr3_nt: TGTGCCAGTAGAAGCCCCGGGACAGAAGCTGATCAGCCCCAGCATTTT

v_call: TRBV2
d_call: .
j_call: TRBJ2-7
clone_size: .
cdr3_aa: CASSDDGSYEQYF
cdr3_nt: TGTGCCAGCAGTGACGACGGATCCTACGAGCAGTACTTC

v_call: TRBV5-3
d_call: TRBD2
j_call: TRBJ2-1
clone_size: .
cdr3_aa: CARSPMEAGDSYNEQFF
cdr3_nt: TGTGCCAGAAGCCCCATGGAAGCGGGGGATTCCTACAATGAGCAGTTCTTC

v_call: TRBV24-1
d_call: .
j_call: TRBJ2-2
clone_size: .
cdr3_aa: CATKFRDTGELFF
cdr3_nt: TGTGCCACTAAATTCAGAGACACCGGGGAGCTGTTTTTT

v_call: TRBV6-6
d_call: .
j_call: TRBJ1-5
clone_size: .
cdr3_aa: CASSPAGHPQHF
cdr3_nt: TGTGCCAGCAGCCCGGCGGGGCATCCCCAGCATTTT